The 19 T cell receptor beta chains listed next were all sequenced from one sample in a study of CD8 T cells in Susac syndrome. Reverse transcription of roughly 0.45 to 1 ug RNA used random hexamers. TCRdb used MiXCR to reprocess the immunoSEQ multiplex PCR reads, holding one entry per CDR3 protein. In the table there are some 260,000 distinct CDR3 sequences, roughly 81% of which are singletons. Sequenced input: CD8+ T cells from PBMCs. The receptors derive from a human donor with multiple sclerosis.

This chain connects TRBV19 to TRBJ1-1; D is uncertain. CDR1 is LNHDA and CDR2 is SQIVND in the germline V gene (reference sequence). Trimming took off 2 bases at V and 6 bases at J, with 16 bases between the two ends. This CDR3 spans 15 amino acids. The CDR3 here is CASSIKQVRRAEAFF. As DNA, the CDR3 is TGTGCCAGTAGTATAAAGCAGGTCAGGAGGGCTGAAGCTTTCTTT.

This clonotype was counted between two and nine times. The chain carries TRBV9 and TRBJ2-3, with a possible D match to TRBD1 (6 bases). V lost 3 bases to trimming and J lost 2 bases, with 13 bases between them. This CDR3 contains 15 residues. Looked up from germline, CDR1 is SGDLS and CDR2 is YYNGEE. The CDR3 reads CASSAGTSVTDTQYF. CDR3 nucleotide sequence: TGTGCCAGCAGCGCCGGGACATCGGTCACAGATACGCAGTATTTT.

V is TRBV5-6 and J is TRBJ2-1; 7 nucleotides agree with TRBD2. Trimming at V came to 4 bases and at J to 10 bases, leaving 8 bases not matched to a gene. This CDR3 spans 13 amino acids. Germline V CDR1 and CDR2: SGHDT, YYEEEE. The CDR3 DNA is TGTGCCAGCAGCCTGGGCGGGGGTCGCGAGCAGTTCTTC. Its protein is CASSLGGGREQFF. The variable domain in full, with the rest retrieved from reference TRBV5-6 and TRBJ2-1, is DAGVTQSPTHLIKTRGQQVTLRCSPKSGHDTVSWYQQALGQGPQFIFQYYEEEERQRGNFPDRFSGHQFPNYSSELNVNALLLGDSALYLCASSLGGGREQFFGPGTRLTVL.

This clonotype was picked up one time. The V gene is TRBV10-3, the J gene TRBJ2-1, with D unresolved. The CDR3 length is 16 residues. Germline-derived CDR1 and CDR2 are ENHRY and SYGVKD. V was clipped by 2 bases and J by 7 bases, with 18 bases between them. CDR3 nucleotide sequence: TGTGCCATCAGTGAGGAGGAACAAGCCGCCAGTAATGAGCAGTTCTTC. Translating gives CAISEEEQAASNEQFF.

The chain recombines TRBV6-1 with TRBJ2-5; 8 nucleotides agree with TRBD2. V shed 6 bases, J shed 0 bases, and the junction held 12 bases outside the gene matches. The CDR3 consists of 17 residues. Germline CDR1 and CDR2: MNHNS and SASEGT. CDR3 DNA sequence: TGTGCCAGCAGCCTTAACGGACTAGCTGAGTACCAAGAGACCCAGTACTTC. This gives the protein CASSLNGLAEYQETQYF.

Only a few counts were recorded for this clonotype. The chain's CDR3 is CSVDRGYEQYF. The CDR3 DNA is TGCAGCGTCGACAGGGGTTACGAGCAGTACTTC. The chain is built from TRBV29-1 and TRBJ2-7; 8 nucleotides match TRBD1. The germline gives CDR1 SQVTM, CDR2 ANQGSEA. The CDR3 runs 11 residues. V trimming: 6 bases; J trimming: 4 bases; junction bases outside the gene matches: 2.

The V and J genes are TRBV27 and TRBJ2-6; D unresolved. V lost 5 bases, J lost 0 bases, and 8 bases lay in between. The length of the CDR3 is 15 residues. Looked up from germline, CDR1 is MNHEY and CDR2 is SMNVEV (reference sequence). The CDR3 DNA reads TGTGCCAGCAGTGATGGTTTCTCTGGGGCCAACGTCCTGACTTTC. It specifies CASSDGFSGANVLTF. The entire variable domain, with the rest obtained from reference TRBV27 and TRBJ2-6, is as follows: EAQVTQNPRYLITVTGKKLTVTCSQNMNHEYMSWYRQDPGLGLRQIYYSMNVEVTDKGDVPEGYKVSRKEKRNFPLILESPSPNQTSLYFCASSDGFSGANVLTFGAGSRLTVL.

This clonotype showed up just a few times. The V call is TRBV5-6, the J call TRBJ2-7, with D unresolved. The V and J ends lost 1 base and 5 bases respectively, with 7 bases between them. The CDR3 sequence is 12 residues long. Germline V gene lookup returns CDR1 SGHDT and CDR2 YYEEEE. CDR3 residues: CASSLQGNEQYF. DNA of the CDR3: TGTGCCAGCAGCTTGCAAGGAAACGAGCAGTACTTC.

The V and J genes are TRBV27 and TRBJ2-2; TRBD2 agrees at 11 bases. The V gene's germline CDR1 is MNHEY and CDR2 SMNVEV (reference sequence). This CDR3 spans 16 amino acids. The junction had 7 bases not matched to a gene; V was cut back by 6 bases and J by 4 bases. The chain's CDR3 is CASSAHSGRATGELFF. Written as DNA, the CDR3 is TGTGCCAGCAGCGCCCATAGCGGGAGGGCCACCGGGGAGCTGTTTTTT.

This rearrangement joins TRBV6-2 or TRBV6-3 to TRBJ2-7; no definite D call. V was trimmed by 3 bases and J by 6 bases, leaving 9 bases between them. In germline, CDR1 is MNHEY, CDR2 SVGEGT. The CDR3 contains 12 residues. The CDR3 region is CASSYSSLEQYF. The DNA of the CDR3 is TGTGCCAGCAGTTATTCCTCCCTCGAGCAGTACTTC.

This chain joins TRBV27 and TRBJ2-3; D possibly matches TRBD1 or TRBD2 (5 bases each). The CDR3 has 14 residues. The V end was cut by 3 bases, the J end by 6 bases, with 13 bases between. The germline gives CDR1 MNHEY, CDR2 SMNVEV (reference sequence). The CDR3: CASSLGREPDTQYF. CDR3 DNA: TGTGCCAGCAGTTTGGGCAGGGAGCCCGATACGCAGTATTTT.

This chain joins TRBV6-2 or TRBV6-3 and TRBJ2-5; D possibly corresponds to TRBD2 (5 bases). Germline V gene sequence: CDR1 MNHEY, CDR2 SVGEGT. The CDR3 totals 13 residues. The V gene lost 2 bases and the J gene lost 3 bases, with 7 bases spanning the gap. CDR3 sequence (DNA): TGTGCCAGCAGTTACGCCGGGGAAGAGACCCAGTACTTC. Amino acid sequence: CASSYAGEETQYF.

This clonotype was seen only once. CDR3 region: CASWAQTAQYF. The CDR3 DNA reads TGTGCCAGCTGGGCTCAGACGGCCCAGTACTTC. This chain uses TRBV2 with TRBJ2-5; D is unresolved. Germline values: CDR1 SNHLY, CDR2 FYNNEI. V lost 8 bases and J lost 9, with 13 bases in between. This CDR3 is built from 11 residues.

The chain joins TRBV9 to TRBJ1-2; no reliable D call. V lost 7 bases to trimming and J lost 4 bases, with 17 bases between them. The CDR3 is 14 residues long. CDR1 SGDLS and CDR2 YYNGEE come from the germline V gene. CDR3 sequence: CASGGPRQTYGYTF. CDR3 nucleotide sequence: TGTGCCAGCGGCGGCCCGAGGCAGACCTATGGCTACACCTTC.

The rearrangement uses TRBV6-5 and TRBJ2-5; the D is unclear. The length of the CDR3 is 14 residues. CDR1 MNHEY and CDR2 SVGAGI come from the germline V gene. V lost 5 bases and J 2 bases, leaving 12 bases between the germline ends. For the CDR3, the DNA is TGTGCCAGCAGTCACAAGACATCTCAAGAGACCCAGTACTTC. Protein product: CASSHKTSQETQYF.

The chain combines TRBV9 with TRBJ2-1; 8 bases line up with TRBD2. V gave up 4 bases and J gave up 5 bases; unmatched junction bases: 8. CDR3 length: 15 amino acids. Germline CDR1 SGDLS, CDR2 YYNGEE. CDR3 region: CASSPSGRGNNEQFF. CDR3 DNA: TGTGCCAGCAGCCCAAGCGGGAGAGGTAACAATGAGCAGTTCTTC.

The genes are TRBV28 and TRBJ2-5; D not certain. V lost 5 bases and J 2 bases, leaving 12 bases between the germline ends. Germline V CDR1 and CDR2: MDHEN, SYDVKM. The CDR3 has 14 residues. CDR3 bases: TGTGCCAGCAGTCCATGGATCGAACAAGAGACCCAGTACTTC. This codes for CASSPWIEQETQYF. The whole variable domain, filled in from reference TRBV28 and TRBJ2-5, reads DVKVTQSSRYLVKRTGEKVFLECVQDMDHENMFWYRQDPGLGLRLIYFSYDVKMKEKGDIPEGYSVSREKKERFSLILESASTNQTSMYLCASSPWIEQETQYFGPGTRLLVL.

The V call is TRBV27, the J call TRBJ1-5; maybe TRBD1 (6 bases). V was clipped by 6 bases and J by 6 bases, with 12 bases between them. CDR1 is MNHEY, CDR2 SMNVEV, per germline (reference sequence). The CDR3 runs 13 residues. CDR3 protein: CASSRGGPQPQHF. The CDR3 bases are TGTGCCAGCAGCCGTGGGGGCCCTCAGCCCCAGCATTTT.

This clonotype was detected only once. The rearrangement joins TRBV9 to TRBJ2-1; 7 nucleotides agree with TRBD2. Germline lookup yields CDR1 SGDLS and CDR2 YYNGEE. The junction had 16 bases not matched to a gene; V was cut back by 3 bases and J by 1 base. This CDR3 has 19 residues. The CDR3: CASSGLAPGAGRSYNEQFF. The CDR3 bases are TGTGCCAGCAGCGGACTAGCCCCCGGGGCGGGAAGGTCCTACAATGAGCAGTTCTTC. Together with reference TRBV9 and TRBJ2-1, the CDR3 gives the full variable domain: DSGVTQTPKHLITATGQRVTLRCSPRSGDLSVYWYQQSLDQGLQFLIQYYNGEERAKGNILERFSAQQFPDLHSELNLSSLELGDSALYFCASSGLAPGAGRSYNEQFFGPGTRLTVL.